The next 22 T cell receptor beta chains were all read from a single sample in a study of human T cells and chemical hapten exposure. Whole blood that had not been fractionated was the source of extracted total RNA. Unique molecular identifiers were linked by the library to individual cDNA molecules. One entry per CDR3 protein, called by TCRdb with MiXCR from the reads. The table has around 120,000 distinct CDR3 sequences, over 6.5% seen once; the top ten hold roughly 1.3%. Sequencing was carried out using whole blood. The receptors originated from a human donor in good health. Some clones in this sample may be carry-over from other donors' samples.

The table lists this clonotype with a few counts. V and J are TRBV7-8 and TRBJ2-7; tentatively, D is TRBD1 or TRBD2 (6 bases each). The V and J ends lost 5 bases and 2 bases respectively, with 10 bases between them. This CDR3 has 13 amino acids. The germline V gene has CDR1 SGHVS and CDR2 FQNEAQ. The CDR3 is CASSPGDTYEQYF. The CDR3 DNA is TGTGCCAGCAGCCCGGGGGACACCTACGAGCAGTACTTC.

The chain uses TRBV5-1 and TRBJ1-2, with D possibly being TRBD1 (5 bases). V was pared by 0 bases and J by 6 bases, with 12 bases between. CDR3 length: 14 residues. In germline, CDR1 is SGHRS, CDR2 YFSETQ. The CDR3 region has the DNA TGCGCCAGCAGCTTGGTTGGGGGGACGGATGGCTACACCTTC. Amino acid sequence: CASSLVGGTDGYTF.

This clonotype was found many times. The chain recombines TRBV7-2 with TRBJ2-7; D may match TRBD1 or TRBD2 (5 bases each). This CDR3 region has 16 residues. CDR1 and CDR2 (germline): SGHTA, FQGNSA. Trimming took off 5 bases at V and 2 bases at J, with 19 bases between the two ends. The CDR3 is CASSRAGTQGPYEQYF. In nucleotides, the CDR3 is TGTGCCAGCAGCCGAGCCGGGACGCAGGGACCCTACGAGCAGTACTTC.

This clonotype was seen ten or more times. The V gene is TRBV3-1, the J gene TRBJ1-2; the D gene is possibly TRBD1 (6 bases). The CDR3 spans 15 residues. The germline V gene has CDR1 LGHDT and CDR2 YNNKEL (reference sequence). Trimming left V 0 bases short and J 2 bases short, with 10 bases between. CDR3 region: CASSQDRRGNYGYTF. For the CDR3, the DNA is TGTGCCAGCAGCCAAGATCGCAGGGGAAACTATGGCTACACCTTC.

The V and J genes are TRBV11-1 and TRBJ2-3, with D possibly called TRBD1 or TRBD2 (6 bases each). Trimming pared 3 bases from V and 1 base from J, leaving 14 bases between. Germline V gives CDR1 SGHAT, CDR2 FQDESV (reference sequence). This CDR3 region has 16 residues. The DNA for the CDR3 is TGTGCCAGCAGCTTGTTGTCGGGGGCGCGCACAGATACGCAGTATTTT. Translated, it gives CASSLLSGARTDTQYF.

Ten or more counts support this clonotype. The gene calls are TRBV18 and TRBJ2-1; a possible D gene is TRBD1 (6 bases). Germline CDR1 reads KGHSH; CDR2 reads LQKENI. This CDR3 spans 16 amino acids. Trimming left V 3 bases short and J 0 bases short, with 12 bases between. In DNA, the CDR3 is TGTGCCAGCTCACCCGGACAGTCCCGCTCCTACAATGAGCAGTTCTTC. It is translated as CASSPGQSRSYNEQFF.

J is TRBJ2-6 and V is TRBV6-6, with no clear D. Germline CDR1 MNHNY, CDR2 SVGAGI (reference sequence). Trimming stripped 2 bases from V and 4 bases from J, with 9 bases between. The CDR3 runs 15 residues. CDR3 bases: TGTGCCAGCAGTTACGGTGACACCGGGGCCAACGTCCTGACTTTC. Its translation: CASSYGDTGANVLTF.

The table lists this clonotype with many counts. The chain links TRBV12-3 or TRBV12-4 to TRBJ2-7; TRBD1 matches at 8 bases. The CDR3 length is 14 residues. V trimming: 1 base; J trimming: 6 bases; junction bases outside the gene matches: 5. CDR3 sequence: CASSLGQGAGEQYF. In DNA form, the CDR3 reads TGTGCCAGCAGTTTAGGGCAGGGGGCGGGCGAGCAGTACTTC.

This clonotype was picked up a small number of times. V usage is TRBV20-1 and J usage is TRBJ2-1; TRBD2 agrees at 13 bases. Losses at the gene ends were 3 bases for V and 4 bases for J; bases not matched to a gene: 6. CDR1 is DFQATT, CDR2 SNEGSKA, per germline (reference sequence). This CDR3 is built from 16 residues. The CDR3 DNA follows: TGCAGTGCTAGCACTAGCGGGGGGGCGGGGTACAATGAGCAGTTCTTC. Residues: CSASTSGGAGYNEQFF.

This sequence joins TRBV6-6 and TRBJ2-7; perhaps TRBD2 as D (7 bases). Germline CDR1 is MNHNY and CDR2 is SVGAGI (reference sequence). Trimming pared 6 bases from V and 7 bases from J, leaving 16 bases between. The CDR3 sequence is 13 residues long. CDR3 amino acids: CASSHREGGEQYF. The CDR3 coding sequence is TGTGCCAGCAGCCACAGGGAGGGCGGGGAGCAGTACTTC.

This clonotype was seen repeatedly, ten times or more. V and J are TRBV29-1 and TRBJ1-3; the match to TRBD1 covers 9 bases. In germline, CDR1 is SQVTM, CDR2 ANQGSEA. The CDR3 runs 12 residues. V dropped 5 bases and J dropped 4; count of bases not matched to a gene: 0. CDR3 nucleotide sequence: TGCAGCGTTACAGGGGGCGGAAACACCATATATTTT. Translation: CSVTGGGNTIYF. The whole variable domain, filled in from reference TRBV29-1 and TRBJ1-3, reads SAVISQKPSRDICQRGTSLTIQCQVDSQVTMMFWYRQQPGQSLTLIATANQGSEATYESGFVIDKFPISRPNLTFSTLTVSNMSPEDSSIYLCSVTGGGNTIYFGEGSWLTVV.

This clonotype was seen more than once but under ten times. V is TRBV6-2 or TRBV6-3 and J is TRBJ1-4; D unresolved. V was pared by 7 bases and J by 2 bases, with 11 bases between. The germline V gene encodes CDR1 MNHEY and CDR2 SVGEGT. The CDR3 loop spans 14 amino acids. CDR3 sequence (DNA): TGTGCCAGCACAAGGGCGCGGACTAATGAAAAACTGTTTTTT. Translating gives CASTRARTNEKLFF.

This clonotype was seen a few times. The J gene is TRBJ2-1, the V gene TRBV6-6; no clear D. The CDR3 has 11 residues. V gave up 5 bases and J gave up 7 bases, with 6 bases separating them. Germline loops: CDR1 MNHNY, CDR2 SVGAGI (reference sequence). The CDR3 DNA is TGTGCCAGCAGTCCAAGTAATGAGCAGTTCTTC. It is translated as CASSPSNEQFF.

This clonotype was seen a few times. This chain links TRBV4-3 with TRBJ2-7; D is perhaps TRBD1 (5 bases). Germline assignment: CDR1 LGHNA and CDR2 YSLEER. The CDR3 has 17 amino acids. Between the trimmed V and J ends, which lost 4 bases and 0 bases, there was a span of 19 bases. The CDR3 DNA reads TGCGCCAGCAGCCCCGAATGGGAACAGGTTTACTCCTACGAGCAGTACTTC. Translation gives CASSPEWEQVYSYEQYF.

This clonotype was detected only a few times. CDR3 sequence: CASSLVPEPTYEQYF. Here the CDR3 DNA reads TGCGCCAGCAGCTTGGTTCCAGAGCCCACCTACGAGCAGTACTTC. The chain has TRBV5-1 and TRBJ2-7; D is undetermined. CDR1 is SGHRS, CDR2 YFSETQ, per germline. Trimming shortened V by 0 bases and J by 2 bases, and 12 bases separated the two germline ends. This CDR3 is built from 15 residues.

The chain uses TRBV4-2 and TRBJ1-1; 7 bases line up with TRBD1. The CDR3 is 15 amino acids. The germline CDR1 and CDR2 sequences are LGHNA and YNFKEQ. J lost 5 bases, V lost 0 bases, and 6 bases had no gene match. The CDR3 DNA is TGTGCCAGCAGCCAAGATCAGGGGGTGGGGACTGAAGCTTTCTTT. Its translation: CASSQDQGVGTEAFF.

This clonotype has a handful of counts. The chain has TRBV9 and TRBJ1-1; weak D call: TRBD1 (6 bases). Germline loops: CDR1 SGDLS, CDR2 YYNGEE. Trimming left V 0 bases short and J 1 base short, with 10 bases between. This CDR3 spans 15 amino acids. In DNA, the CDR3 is TGTGCCAGCAGCGTAGGAGGACAGACGAACACTGAAGCTTTCTTT. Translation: CASSVGGQTNTEAFF. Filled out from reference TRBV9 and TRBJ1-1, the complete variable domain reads DSGVTQTPKHLITATGQRVTLRCSPRSGDLSVYWYQQSLDQGLQFLIQYYNGEERAKGNILERFSAQQFPDLHSELNLSSLELGDSALYFCASSVGGQTNTEAFFGQGTRLTVV.

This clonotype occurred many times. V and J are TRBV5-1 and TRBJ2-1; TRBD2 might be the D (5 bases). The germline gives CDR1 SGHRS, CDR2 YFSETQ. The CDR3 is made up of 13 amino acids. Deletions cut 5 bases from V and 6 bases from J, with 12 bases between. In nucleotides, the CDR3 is TGCGCCAGCAGGCCGCTAGCAGGCAATGAGCAGTTCTTC. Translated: CASRPLAGNEQFF.

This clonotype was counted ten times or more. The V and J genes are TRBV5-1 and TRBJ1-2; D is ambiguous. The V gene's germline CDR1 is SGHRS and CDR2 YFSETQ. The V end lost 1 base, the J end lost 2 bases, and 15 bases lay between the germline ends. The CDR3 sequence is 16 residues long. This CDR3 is CASSLLPSDSNYGYTF. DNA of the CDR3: TGCGCCAGCAGCTTGCTCCCGAGTGATTCGAACTATGGCTACACCTTC.

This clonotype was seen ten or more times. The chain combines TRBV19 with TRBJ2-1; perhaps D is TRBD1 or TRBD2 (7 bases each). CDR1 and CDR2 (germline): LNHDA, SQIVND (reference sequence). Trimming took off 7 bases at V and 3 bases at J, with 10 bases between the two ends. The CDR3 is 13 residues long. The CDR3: CASTRGGYNEQFF. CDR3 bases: TGTGCCAGTACCAGGGGGGGCTACAATGAGCAGTTCTTC.

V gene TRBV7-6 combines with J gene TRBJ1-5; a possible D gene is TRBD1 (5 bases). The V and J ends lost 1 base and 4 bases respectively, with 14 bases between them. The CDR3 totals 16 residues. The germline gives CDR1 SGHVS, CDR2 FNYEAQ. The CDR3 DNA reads TGTGCCAGCAGCTTAGGCGCGGGGGGAGGGAATCAGCCCCAGCATTTT. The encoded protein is CASSLGAGGGNQPQHF.

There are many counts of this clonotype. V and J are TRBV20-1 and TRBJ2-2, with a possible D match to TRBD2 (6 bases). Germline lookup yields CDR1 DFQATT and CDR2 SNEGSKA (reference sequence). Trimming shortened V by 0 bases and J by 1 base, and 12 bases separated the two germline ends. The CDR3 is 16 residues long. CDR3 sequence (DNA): TGCAGTGCTAGAGAAATGGCGCGGGAGAACACCGGGGAGCTGTTTTTT. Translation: CSAREMARENTGELFF.